This T cell receptor beta chain was sequenced during a study of T cell changes during pregnancy in multiple sclerosis. The table came from immunoSEQ multiplex PCR; TCRdb's copy has only in-frame clones and leaves some out. The table has 60,000 to 75,000 clones, 90% to 95% seen once. The specimen comprised peripheral blood, sampled before pregnancy. The receptor was derived from a female donor with multiple sclerosis, enrolled in a pregnancy study.

The CDR3 DNA reads TGTGCCAGCAGCTCAACAGCGAACACCGGGGAGCTGTTTTTT. This translates into CASSSTANTGELFF. The chain combines TRBV11-1 with TRBJ2-2; D remains unclear. Trimming pared 4 bases from V and 0 bases from J, leaving 6 bases between. Germline V gives CDR1 SGHAT, CDR2 FQDESV (reference sequence). This CDR3 region has 14 residues.